The 3 T cell receptor beta chains below were found in one sample sequenced in a study of technical replicates of blood from a handful of donors. TCRdb's copy holds only in-frame clones and misses some; the assay was immunoSEQ multiplex PCR. The data hold 80,000 to 90,000 clones, with 90% to 95% observed a single time. The sequenced material came from T cells isolated from PBMCs. The receptors were sampled from a human donor in good health.

The chain carries TRBV5-1 and TRBJ1-6, with D perhaps matching TRBD1 (6 bases). Trimming took off 1 base at V and 9 bases at J, with 17 bases between the two ends. Germline-derived CDR1 and CDR2 are SGHRS and YFSETQ. The CDR3 consists of 16 residues. The CDR3 DNA reads as TGCGCCAGCAGCTTGTCCGGACAGCCTTTGGGTTCACCCCTCCACTTT. It is translated as CASSLSGQPLGSPLHF.

The chain has TRBV28 and TRBJ2-3, with 7 bases aligning to TRBD1. Trimming cost V 5 bases and J 5 bases; bases outside gene matches: 10. Per germline, CDR1 MDHEN and CDR2 SYDVKM. The CDR3 spans 15 residues. The CDR3 DNA reads TGTGCCAGCAGTCGGCAGGGGGAGTTATTAGATACGCAGTATTTT. It encodes CASSRQGELLDTQYF. The whole variable domain, remainder taken from reference TRBV28 and TRBJ2-3, is DVKVTQSSRYLVKRTGEKVFLECVQDMDHENMFWYRQDPGLGLRLIYFSYDVKMKEKGDIPEGYSVSREKKERFSLILESASTNQTSMYLCASSRQGELLDTQYFGPGTRLTVL.

This clone was seen only once. The chain recombines TRBV2 with TRBJ2-7, with 9 bases aligning to TRBD1. J gave up 3 bases and V 6 bases, and 3 bases lay outside the gene matches. Per germline, CDR1 SNHLY and CDR2 FYNNEI. The CDR3 sequence is 13 residues long. CDR3 loop: CASRRTGDYEQYF. The CDR3 nucleotides read TGTGCCAGCAGGAGGACAGGGGACTACGAGCAGTACTTC.